The subject of this entry is one TCR beta chain. Its antigen is unknown. The data were produced by immunoSEQ multiplex PCR, yet TCRdb's version contains in-frame clones alone and is incomplete. In the table there are 75,000 to 95,000 clones, 75% to 90% of which are singletons. J was trimmed by 2 bases and V by 4 bases; bases with no gene match: 5. Germline V lookup: CDR1 MNHEY, CDR2 SVGAGI. The CDR3 runs to 14 residues. This entry is derived from a study of T cell responses to AZD1222 COVID-19 vaccine. Study-level results: When two AZD1222 doses had been given, Spike-specific TCR breadth and depth rose. There were mostly white British donors and more females than males, and clonal diversity was possibly underestimated. Across spike, vaccine-associated CD4 TCRs were found, dominant at 160-218 and 743-854.

Recipients boosted at about 4 weeks or about 12 weeks are pooled. The receptor was derived from an adult who received the AZD1222 COVID-19 vaccine. The sample here was peripheral blood, taken 28 days after the second AZD1222 dose. The chain links TRBV6-5 to TRBJ2-7; 7 bases are a match to TRBD2. CDR3: CASSSSGAPYEQYF. DNA of the CDR3: TGTGCCAGCAGTTCTAGCGGAGCCCCCTACGAGCAGTACTTC.